One sample yielded the 21 T cell receptor beta chains listed below, sequenced in a study of T cells in Graves' hyperthyroidism and ophthalmopathy. TCR beta CDR3 sequences were amplified from RNA transcripts. The HTBI set primed first-round TCR CDR3 RT-PCR. TCRdb reprocessed the multiplex PCR reads with MiXCR, giving one entry per CDR3 protein. This sample carries roughly 500,000 distinct CDR3 sequences, roughly 46% of them seen once, and the ten largest clones take roughly 19%. The sequenced sample consisted of peripheral blood or thyroid tissue (not recorded which). The receptor source for this set is an adult woman with Graves' disease, either hyperthyroidism or ophthalmopathy (not recorded which).

At least ten counts were recorded for this clonotype. J is TRBJ2-7 and V is TRBV20-1; perhaps D is TRBD1 or TRBD2 (5 bases each). Trimming left V 7 bases short and J 0 bases short, with 16 bases between. This CDR3 has 14 residues. Germline V lookup: CDR1 DFQATT, CDR2 SNEGSKA (reference sequence). The CDR3 DNA reads TGCAGTGTTCGCCGGGACGCAAGCTCCTACGAGCAGTACTTC. Protein product: CSVRRDASSYEQYF.

This clonotype was observed a few times. The V call is TRBV20-1, the J call TRBJ1-1; TRBD1 matches at 9 bases. CDR1 DFQATT and CDR2 SNEGSKA come from the germline V gene (reference sequence). Trimming cost V 8 bases and J 2 bases; bases outside gene matches: 9. This CDR3 comprises 14 residues. CDR3 sequence: CSSKGGQGNTEAFF. CDR3 nucleotides: TGCAGTTCGAAGGGGGGACAGGGAAACACTGAAGCTTTCTTT.

V usage is TRBV7-9 and J usage is TRBJ2-5; either TRBD1 or TRBD2 may supply D (7 bases each). CDR1 is SEHNR, CDR2 FQNEAQ, per germline (reference sequence). This CDR3 has 17 residues. V was cut by 5 bases and J by 4 bases, with 23 bases left in between. The CDR3 protein is CASSPWQGGSRRETQYF. The CDR3 DNA sequence: TGTGCCAGCAGCCCGTGGCAGGGGGGGAGCCGGAGAGAGACCCAGTACTTC.

This clonotype showed up many times. The rearrangement joins TRBV6-5 to TRBJ1-4; 10 nucleotides line up with TRBD1. Germline CDR1 and CDR2: MNHEY and SVGAGI. The junction had 4 bases not matched to a gene; V was cut back by 6 bases and J by 6 bases. This CDR3 is built from 14 residues. The CDR3 nucleotides read TGTGCCAGCAGAGAAGGACAGGGGGATGAAAAACTGTTTTTT. It yields the protein CASREGQGDEKLFF.

V and J are TRBV29-1 and TRBJ1-3; D not resolved. Germline-derived CDR1 and CDR2 are SQVTM and ANQGSEA. V lost 5 bases, J lost 4 bases, and 15 bases lay in between. This CDR3 contains 14 residues. The CDR3 region is CSVRHLGSGNTIYF. CDR3 sequence (DNA): TGCAGCGTTCGGCACTTGGGCTCCGGAAACACCATATATTTT.

The chain uses TRBV11-2 and TRBJ1-2; TRBD1 agrees at 8 bases. With 8 bases clipped from V and 6 bases from J, the junction kept 5 bases outside the gene matches. The CDR3 is made up of 12 amino acids. The germline V gene encodes CDR1 SGHAT and CDR2 FQNNGV. CDR3 sequence (DNA): TGTGCCAGCCGCGAGACAGGGGATGGCTACACCTTC. Protein sequence: CASRETGDGYTF.

In this sample, this clonotype turned up a few times. The CDR3 region is CASSELGRGRNSPLHF. Here the CDR3 DNA reads TGTGCCAGCAGTGAATTAGGAAGGGGTCGGAATTCACCCCTCCACTTT. V usage is TRBV25-1 and J usage is TRBJ1-6, with D possibly matching TRBD1 (5 bases). The germline V gene encodes CDR1 MGHDK and CDR2 SYGVNS. The CDR3 consists of 16 residues. Trimming shortened V by 1 base and J by 7 bases, and 14 bases separated the two germline ends.

There are a few counts of this clonotype. A much more abundant neighbour one base away suggests this may be a read error. The V gene is TRBV7-9, the J gene TRBJ2-5, with no clear D. The CDR3 covers 14 residues. CDR1 is SEHNR and CDR2 is FQNEAQ in the germline V gene (reference sequence). The V end was cut by 5 bases, the J end by 2 bases, with 12 bases between. CDR3 in DNA: TGTGCCAGCAGCCAGGCAGAAACACAAGAGACCCAGTACTTC. The encoded protein is CASSQAETQETQYF.

About this clonotype: The CDR3 does not close with the conserved phenylalanine or tryptophan, likely indicating a read error. This chain connects TRBV6-1 to TRBJ2-7; TRBD1 or TRBD2 may be the D gene (7 bases each). From germline, CDR1 is MNHNS and CDR2 SASEGT. The CDR3 is 14 residues long. CDR3 bases: TGTGGCAGCGGGGTAACAGGGGAAAGGAACGAGCAGTACCTC. Amino acid sequence: CGSGVTGERNEQYL.

The V call is TRBV7-9, the J call TRBJ1-1, with D tentatively TRBD1 (6 bases). CDR1 SEHNR and CDR2 FQNEAQ come from the germline V gene (reference sequence). Trimming removed 3 bases at V and 0 bases at J, with 17 bases between. The CDR3 runs to 17 residues. The CDR3: CASSLSGGGAMNTEAFF. CDR3 in DNA: TGTGCCAGCAGCTTGTCAGGAGGGGGGGCAATGAACACTGAAGCTTTCTTT.

The chain is built from TRBV2 and TRBJ2-7; 11 nucleotides agree with TRBD2. The CDR3 extends over 14 amino acids. Trimming took 7 bases from V and 3 from J; bases not matched to a gene: 5. Germline lookup yields CDR1 SNHLY and CDR2 FYNNEI. The CDR3 bases are TGTGCCAGCATCGCCGGGACTAGCGGCTACGAGCAGTACTTC. It specifies CASIAGTSGYEQYF.

As concerns this clonotype: The junction shows a germline mismatch at one end, possibly a read error. The rearrangement joins TRBV7-8 to TRBJ2-2; tentatively, D is TRBD2 (5 bases). Germline CDR1 is SGHVS and CDR2 is FQNEAQ. The CDR3 covers 15 residues. The CDR3 DNA follows: TGTGCCAGCAGCTTAGCGGCCCCAGGATCCGGGAAGCTGTTTTTT. Amino acid sequence: CASSLAAPGSGKLFF.

At least ten counts were recorded for this clonotype. The rearrangement uses TRBV5-1 and TRBJ1-4; possibly TRBD1 for D (5 bases). CDR3 size: 14 residues. The V gene lost 0 bases and the J gene lost 8 bases, with 11 bases spanning the gap. Germline V gene sequence: CDR1 SGHRS, CDR2 YFSETQ. The CDR3 here is CASSLGGAKEKLFF. As DNA, the CDR3 is TGCGCCAGCAGCTTGGGAGGGGCGAAGGAAAAACTGTTTTTT. Full variable domain (missing parts from reference TRBV5-1 and TRBJ1-4): KAGVTQTPRYLIKTRGQQVTLSCSPISGHRSVSWYQQTPGQGLQFLFEYFSETQRNKGNFPGRFSGRQFSNSRSEMNVSTLELGDSALYLCASSLGGAKEKLFFGSGTQLSVL.

This chain uses TRBV29-1 with TRBJ2-3; D gene ambiguous. Trimming cost V 6 bases and J 6 bases, with 7 bases left between them. The germline V gene has CDR1 SQVTM and CDR2 ANQGSEA. The CDR3 length is 10 residues. The CDR3 DNA sequence: TGCAGCGTCGCTGGGGATACGCAGTATTTT. This sequence encodes CSVAGDTQYF.

There are many counts of this clonotype. The gene calls are TRBV6-5 and TRBJ2-7; D is perhaps TRBD1 (5 bases). The CDR3 has 15 residues. V was shortened by 6 bases and J by 3 bases, with 18 bases between the two germline ends. Germline V lookup: CDR1 MNHEY, CDR2 SVGAGI. CDR3 coding DNA: TGTGCCAGCAGCCCTACCGTAGGGGAAAACTACGAGCAGTACTTC. Protein: CASSPTVGENYEQYF.

This clonotype was seen more than once but under ten times. The V call is TRBV12-3 or TRBV12-4, the J call TRBJ1-6, with D unresolved. CDR3 size: 12 residues. V was cut by 6 bases and J by 10 bases, with 10 bases left in between. CDR3 in DNA: TGTGCCAGCAGCCCTTGGGAATCACCCCTCCACTTT. Translating gives CASSPWESPLHF.

The chain recombines TRBV7-2 with TRBJ2-2, with D tentatively TRBD1 (6 bases). This CDR3 has 16 amino acids. Germline V lookup: CDR1 SGHTA, CDR2 FQGNSA. Trimming cost V 5 bases and J 4 bases, with 17 bases left between them. CDR3 residues: CASSSHRELGTGELFF. The CDR3 DNA reads TGTGCCAGCAGCAGTCACAGGGAGCTGGGCACCGGGGAGCTGTTTTTT.

The sample holds a few counts of this clonotype. This chain links TRBV7-9 with TRBJ1-6; 9 nucleotides line up with TRBD1. Losses at the gene ends were 4 bases for V and 9 bases for J; bases not matched to a gene: 7. The CDR3 loop spans 15 amino acids. The germline V gene encodes CDR1 SEHNR and CDR2 FQNEAQ (reference sequence). This chain's CDR3 is CASSSQGARGSPLHF. CDR3 coding DNA: TGTGCCAGCAGCTCACAGGGGGCCAGGGGTTCACCCCTCCACTTT. Full variable domain (remainder filled in from reference TRBV7-9 and TRBJ1-6): DTGVSQNPRHKITKRGQNVTFRCDPISEHNRLYWYRQTLGQGPEFLTYFQNEAQLEKSRLLSDRFSAERPKGSFSTLEIQRTEQGDSAMYLCASSSQGARGSPLHFGNGTRLTVT.

This clonotype was seen many times. The CDR3 coding sequence is TGTGCCAGCAGCTTGACAGGGGGAAAAGAAAAACTGTTTTTT. It specifies CASSLTGGKEKLFF. This chain connects TRBV13 to TRBJ1-4, with 9 nucleotides matching TRBD1. Germline assignment: CDR1 PRHDT and CDR2 FYEKMQ (reference sequence). The CDR3 length is 14 residues. V lost 3 bases, J lost 8 bases, and 4 bases stayed unmatched.

On this clonotype itself: This CDR3 fails to terminate in the conserved phenylalanine or tryptophan, so it likely reflects a read error. The DNA is omitted, as the CDR3 cannot be located on it reliably, and the CDR3 follows TCRdb's listing. This rearrangement joins TRBV4-2 to TRBJ2-5; the D call in the table, TRBD2, was not verified against the DNA. Per the germline V gene, CDR1 is LGHNA and CDR2 is YNFKEQ. Including both end residues, the CDR3 is 12 amino acids long. The CDR3 here is CASSRSAGGSNT.

Only a few counts were recorded for this clonotype. Given a much more abundant clone one base away, this may be a read error. V usage is TRBV20-1 and J usage is TRBJ1-1, with 7 bases identical to TRBD1. Germline V gene lookup returns CDR1 DFQATT and CDR2 SNEGSKA (reference sequence). This CDR3 spans 15 amino acids. This CDR3 reads CSFPRGGSRNTEALF. The CDR3 nucleotides are TGCAGTTTTCCCCGAGGGGGCAGCCGGAACACTGAAGCTCTCTTT.